This TCR beta chain derives from a study of graft-versus-host responses after intestinal transplantation. Study-level information: Among the recipients, all got anti-thymocyte globulin induction and then tacrolimus and steroids for around 3 years.

Trimming took 4 bases from V and 9 from J; bases not matched to a gene: 13. The CDR3 extends over 15 amino acids. Germline V gives CDR1 SGHRS, CDR2 YFSETQ. Data came from immunoSEQ multiplex PCR; TCRdb stores just in-frame clones and leaves some out. The sample records 35,000 to 45,000 clones, under 90% being singletons. This specimen consisted of PBMCs, obtained approximately 270 days after transplant. This receptor was obtained from a human patient who received an intestinal transplant, so some T cells may come from the graft donor. The chain employs TRBV5-1 and TRBJ2-1; 7 bases agree with TRBD1. The CDR3 region is CASSPWGQIGGEQFF. CDR3 bases: TGCGCCAGCAGCCCTTGGGGACAGATAGGCGGTGAGCAGTTCTTC.